These 12 T cell receptor beta chains were all obtained from the same sample, sequenced in a study of cytomegalovirus exposure and HLA in healthy donors. The PCR ran on 60 Vbeta and 13 Jbeta primers. Sequenced by immunoSEQ multiplex PCR; TCRdb stores in-frame clones only, minus some. Among some 150,000 clones listed, approximately 80% were seen once. Material: PBMCs. These receptors all stem from a man aged 25-40 years in good health and CMV-seropositive.

The chain links TRBV2 to TRBJ2-5; 8 bases match TRBD2. V gave up 8 bases and J gave up 5 bases; unmatched junction bases: 10. Germline V gives CDR1 SNHLY, CDR2 FYNNEI. CDR3 length: 14 amino acids. For the CDR3, the DNA is TGTGCCAGCTCCGCGGCGGGGGGCAGGGAGACCCAGTACTTC. Translating it yields CASSAAGGRETQYF.

The chain couples TRBV27 to TRBJ2-5; 7 positions match TRBD2. The J call may be faulty, since TRBJ2-7 better matches the DNA end. Germline values: CDR1 MNHEY, CDR2 SMNVEV (reference sequence). This CDR3 contains 15 residues. Here the CDR3 DNA reads TGTGCCAGCAGTTCCGGACTAGGTTTGCTCTACGAGCAGTACTTC. This sequence encodes CASSSGLGLLYEQYF.

The chain combines TRBV6-5 with TRBJ2-2; 10 bases fit TRBD1. V lost 5 bases, J lost 3 bases, and 3 bases stayed unmatched. From germline, CDR1 is MNHEY and CDR2 SVGAGI. This CDR3 has 15 residues. For the CDR3, the DNA is TGTGCCAGCAGTGTTGGGACAGGGGACACCGGGGAGCTGTTTTTT. It yields the protein CASSVGTGDTGELFF.

The chain uses TRBV29-1 and TRBJ2-7; 10 positions agree with TRBD2. CDR1 is SQVTM, CDR2 ANQGSEA, per germline. The CDR3 spans 17 residues. J gave up 0 bases and V 0 bases, and 8 bases lay outside the gene matches. The CDR3 sequence is CSVEEASGSWSSYEQYF. The CDR3 nucleotides read TGCAGCGTTGAAGAGGCTAGCGGGAGTTGGAGCTCCTACGAGCAGTACTTC.

CDR3 region: CASSRASQETQYF. In DNA form, the CDR3 reads TGTGCCAGCTCACGGGCCAGCCAAGAGACCCAGTACTTC. The chain uses TRBV18 and TRBJ2-5; D gene ambiguous. V was clipped by 4 bases and J by 1 base, with 7 bases between them. The CDR3 consists of 13 residues. Per the germline V gene, CDR1 is KGHSH and CDR2 is LQKENI.

This rearrangement joins TRBV27 to TRBJ2-5, with 8 bases that match TRBD2. V lost 4 bases, J lost 5 bases, and 6 bases stayed unmatched. The CDR3 length is 14 residues. Germline V CDR1 and CDR2: MNHEY, SMNVEV (reference sequence). CDR3: CASSSGTGGETQYF. In DNA, the CDR3 is TGTGCCAGCAGTTCAGGGACGGGAGGGGAGACCCAGTACTTC.

The gene calls are TRBV4-1 and TRBJ2-3; D is unclear. Trimming shortened V by 5 bases and J by 4 bases, and 10 bases separated the two germline ends. This CDR3 has 13 amino acids. Germline V gives CDR1 MGHRA, CDR2 YSYEKL. The DNA of the CDR3 is TGCGCCAGCAGCTACACTAAGCCAGATACGCAGTATTTT. Protein: CASSYTKPDTQYF.

This clone was recorded a few times. This chain uses TRBV4-3 with TRBJ1-4; D is ambiguous. Germline V CDR1 and CDR2: LGHNA, YSLEER. V was clipped by 3 bases and J by 4 bases, with 9 bases between them. This CDR3 is 14 amino acids long. The CDR3 region is CASSQYLVNEKLFF. CDR3 DNA sequence: TGCGCCAGCAGCCAGTACTTGGTTAATGAAAAACTGTTTTTT.

On this clone itself: This sample also contains other DNA sequences that code for the same CDR3. The rearrangement uses TRBV2 and TRBJ1-5; D not resolved. Germline V gene lookup returns CDR1 SNHLY and CDR2 FYNNEI. CDR3 length: 14 amino acids. The ends were cut back, 3 bases at V and 8 bases at J, with 14 bases in the middle. The CDR3, as DNA: TGTGCCAGCAGTGATGCCCGGGAGTTAAAGCCCCAGCATTTT. Protein: CASSDARELKPQHF.

The chain recombines TRBV28 with TRBJ1-1; the match to TRBD1 covers 7 bases. Germline CDR1 is MDHEN and CDR2 is SYDVKM. The V segment lost 6 bases and the J segment 10 bases; nucleotides outside the gene matches: 5. This CDR3 comprises 11 residues. CDR3 bases: TGTGCCAGCAGCGTGACAGGGAGAGCTTTCTTT. This gives the protein CASSVTGRAFF.

The V and J genes are TRBV11-2 and TRBJ2-3, with a weak D call TRBD2 (6 bases). The CDR3 runs 14 residues. CDR1 and CDR2 (germline): SGHAT, FQNNGV. V gave up 5 bases and J gave up 6 bases, with 15 bases separating them. The CDR3 DNA is TGTGCCAGCAGCCCTACGACTAGTATGGATACGCAGTATTTT. Its translation is CASSPTTSMDTQYF.

This sequence joins TRBV30 and TRBJ1-6; 9 bases match TRBD1. The V segment lost 3 bases and the J segment 8 bases; nucleotides outside the gene matches: 8. Germline V CDR1 and CDR2: GTSNPN, SVGIG (reference sequence). The CDR3 totals 15 residues. CDR3 sequence: CAWSAGTGIYSPLHF. The CDR3 nucleotides are TGTGCCTGGAGCGCCGGGACAGGGATTTATTCACCCCTCCACTTT.